What follows are 9 T cell receptor beta chains derived from one specimen sequenced in a study of blood T cell repertoires in COVID-19. Libraries were prepared by immunoSEQ multiplex PCR; TCRdb keeps only in-frame clonotypes and omits some of them. The sample has some 150,000 clones; around four fifths are singletons. The sequencing sample was made of peripheral blood. The receptors were sampled from a woman in her thirties or forties with active or convalescent COVID-19.

The rearrangement links TRBV10-3 to TRBJ1-5; D remains ambiguous. The ends were cut back, 6 bases at V and 1 base at J, with 7 bases in the middle. CDR3 length: 13 residues. Germline loops: CDR1 ENHRY, CDR2 SYGVKD. CDR3 sequence reads: CAIRAVSNQPQHF. The CDR3 region has the DNA TGTGCCATCAGGGCAGTGAGCAATCAGCCCCAGCATTTT.

V and J are TRBV3-1 (or the pseudogene TRBV3-2) and TRBJ1-1; a possible D gene is TRBD1 (6 bases). The CDR3 has 18 amino acids. Germline loops: CDR1 LGHDT, CDR2 YNNKEL (reference sequence). Trimming took off 1 base at V and 1 base at J, with 19 bases between the two ends. CDR3 bases: TGTGCCAGCAGCCAAGTCTTAGGGGGTACCCGATCGAACACTGAAGCTTTCTTT. This gives the protein CASSQVLGGTRSNTEAFF.

This clone was counted once. This chain connects TRBV7-9 to TRBJ1-6; TRBD1 matches at 7 bases. Trimming cost V 5 bases and J 8 bases; bases outside gene matches: 9. Germline lookup yields CDR1 SEHNR and CDR2 FQNEAQ (reference sequence). The CDR3 has 15 amino acids. This CDR3 reads CASSAKTGWDSPLHF. The CDR3 bases are TGTGCCAGCAGCGCTAAGACAGGGTGGGATTCACCCCTCCACTTT.

This clone was picked up a small number of times. This chain joins TRBV6-5 and TRBJ2-7, with a possible D match to TRBD2 (7 bases). Germline V CDR1 and CDR2: MNHEY, SVGAGI. The CDR3 sequence is 13 residues long. Trimming removed 0 bases from V and 11 bases from J, with 14 bases in between. The DNA of the CDR3 is TGTGCCAGCAGTTACTCTTCGGGGGGCAAGGAGTACTTC. Translating it yields CASSYSSGGKEYF.

V is TRBV7-7 and J is TRBJ1-1; no definite D call. The germline gives CDR1 SSHAT, CDR2 FNYEAQ (reference sequence). V lost 2 bases, J lost 1 base, and 5 bases lay in between. This CDR3 region has 13 residues. The CDR3 DNA follows: TGTGCCAGCAGCTTATCCAGGAACACTGAAGCTTTCTTT. It codes for CASSLSRNTEAFF.

This chain links TRBV6-2 or TRBV6-3 with TRBJ1-1; D unresolved. The CDR3 runs 14 residues. Germline CDR1 is MNHEY and CDR2 is SVGEGT. Trimming pared 6 bases from V and 5 bases from J, leaving 16 bases between. In nucleotides, the CDR3 is TGTGCCAGCAGCCTACCCCCGGAGCGAACTGAAGCTTTCTTT. Translated: CASSLPPERTEAFF.

This chain joins TRBV4-1 and TRBJ1-2; no definite D call. CDR3 length: 14 residues. Germline V gene data show CDR1 as MGHRA and CDR2 as YSYEKL. Trimming cost V 0 bases and J 5 bases, with 10 bases left between them. As DNA, the CDR3 is TGCGCCAGCAGCCAAGATCTAAGCCGATATGGCTACACCTTC. Residues: CASSQDLSRYGYTF.

The chain recombines TRBV5-1 with TRBJ2-3; possible D gene TRBD2, 6 bases. Per germline, CDR1 SGHRS and CDR2 YFSETQ. The V end lost 0 bases, the J end lost 4 bases, and 12 bases lay between the germline ends. This CDR3 has 15 amino acids. DNA of the CDR3: TGCGCCAGCAGCTTGGAGCAGACGGGGGCAGATACGCAGTATTTT. Its translation: CASSLEQTGADTQYF. Drawing the rest from reference TRBV5-1 and TRBJ2-3, the complete variable domain is KAGVTQTPRYLIKTRGQQVTLSCSPISGHRSVSWYQQTPGQGLQFLFEYFSETQRNKGNFPGRFSGRQFSNSRSEMNVSTLELGDSALYLCASSLEQTGADTQYFGPGTRLTVL.

The V and J genes are TRBV28 and TRBJ2-5; tentative D call: TRBD1 (6 bases). Germline lookup yields CDR1 MDHEN and CDR2 SYDVKM. There are 15 residues in the CDR3. Between the trimmed V and J ends, which lost 4 bases and 2 bases, there was a span of 14 bases. CDR3 nucleotide sequence: TGTGCCAGCAGTTCCCCTGGACAGCAGCAAGAGACCCAGTACTTC. Residues: CASSSPGQQQETQYF.